This note documents a single T cell receptor beta chain sequence. Its antigen is not known. These data are taken from a study of cytomegalovirus exposure and HLA in healthy donors. Study details: A data release that came early held tens of millions of unique TCRs from HLA-typed donors.

Germline-derived CDR1 and CDR2 are SGHRS and YFSETQ. V dropped 3 bases and J dropped 3 bases, with 13 bases sitting between them. This CDR3 region has 14 residues. The PCR employed 60 Vbeta primers together with 13 Jbeta primers. Libraries were prepared by immunoSEQ multiplex PCR; TCRdb keeps only in-frame clonotypes and omits some of them. The table has around 150,000 clones, 75% to 90% seen once. Study-wide results and caveats: Three chains linked to CMV were shown in vitro to be specific for CMV antigens. Common viral pathogens seemed, in a later analysis, to connect with several of the most significant clusters. Relative to equally common others, HLA-associated TCR beta chains showed greater clonal expansion in a later analysis.

Sequenced input: PBMCs. This receptor was taken from a male donor in good health and CMV-seropositive. This chain uses TRBV5-1 with TRBJ2-7; tentative D call: TRBD1 (6 bases). The CDR3 DNA follows: TGCGCCAGCAGCTGGGGGCCTGATCTCTACGAGCAGTACTTC. This sequence encodes CASSWGPDLYEQYF.